Listed below are T cell receptor beta chains from one sample, sequenced in a study of T cells in Graves' hyperthyroidism and ophthalmopathy. Each CDR3 protein gets one entry after TCRdb re-called the multiplex PCR reads with MiXCR. The sample has 620,000 or so distinct CDR3 sequences, approximately 14% seen once. Sequenced input: blood. The receptors derive from a woman aged 45-59 years with Graves' ophthalmopathy. The CDR3 runs from the conserved cysteine through the conserved F or W. The order of the fields is V gene, J gene, CDR3 protein.

V: TRBV9
J: TRBJ2-3
CDR3: CASSVAGIDTQYF

V: TRBV6-1
J: TRBJ1-5
CDR3: CASSNQGYQPQHF

V: TRBV11-2
J: TRBJ2-1
CDR3: CASSLIIGAVANEQFF

V: TRBV18
J: TRBJ2-7
CDR3: CASSPGWTSGFYEQYF

V: TRBV7-2
J: TRBJ2-5
CDR3: CASSLYHQETQYF

V: TRBV28
J: TRBJ1-3
CDR3: CASSRQGSGNAIYF

V: TRBV12-3/TRBV12-4
J: TRBJ2-7
CDR3: CASSFYRSSAYEQYF

V: TRBV7-2
J: TRBJ2-7
CDR3: CASSSVAGDTYEQYF

V: TRBV20-1
J: TRBJ2-1
CDR3: CSAAGTSGMYNEQFF

V: TRBV3-1
J: TRBJ2-3
CDR3: CASSQDDLYGSGTDTQYF

V: TRBV28
J: TRBJ2-7
CDR3: CASRHSRIYEQYF

V: TRBV18
J: TRBJ2-3
CDR3: CASSPLRLAEKGTDTQYF

V: TRBV27
J: TRBJ1-4
CDR3: CASSLTAVNEKLFF

V: TRBV6-1
J: TRBJ2-3
CDR3: CASRDRVGSTDTQYF

V: TRBV30
J: TRBJ1-2
CDR3: CAWSTGGNGYTF

V: TRBV7-9
J: TRBJ1-4
CDR3: CASSLAAEKLFF

V: TRBV4-2
J: TRBJ1-3
CDR3: CASSQDPDSGNTIYF

V: TRBV28
J: TRBJ2-1
CDR3: CASSRWRNEQFF

V: TRBV13
J: TRBJ2-3
CDR3: CASSRISLRTDTQYF

V: TRBV20-1
J: TRBJ2-7
CDR3: CSAALAGSSYEQYF

V: TRBV4-3
J: TRBJ2-7
CDR3: CASSQGLQVEQYF

V: TRBV6-1
J: TRBJ2-5
CDR3: CASSYGLAGGQGETQYF

V: TRBV2
J: TRBJ2-2
CDR3: CASTGSTGELFF

V: TRBV28
J: TRBJ1-6
CDR3: CASSFQGPDNSPLHF

V: TRBV19
J: TRBJ2-2
CDR3: CASSILTGELFF

V: TRBV29-1
J: TRBJ1-1
CDR3: CSSAGGQVGAFF

V: TRBV6-2/TRBV6-3
J: TRBJ2-2
CDR3: CASMGQKKNTGELFF

V: TRBV20-1
J: TRBJ2-1
CDR3: CSASLRRLNNEQFF

V: TRBV6-2/TRBV6-3
J: TRBJ2-1
CDR3: CASSYGDRVLSNEQFF

V: TRBV6-5
J: TRBJ2-1
CDR3: CASSYSLAGGPGNEQFF

V: TRBV7-9
J: TRBJ2-6
CDR3: CASSPTSGRGVSGANVLTF

V: TRBV14
J: TRBJ1-1
CDR3: CASSHPWDATNTEAFF

V: TRBV2
J: TRBJ2-1
CDR3: CASSEILRELFYNEQFF

V: TRBV28
J: TRBJ1-1
CDR3: CASGPQLEAFF

V: TRBV11-2
J: TRBJ2-1
CDR3: CASSLAAQREFYEQFF

V: TRBV25-1
J: TRBJ1-6
CDR3: CASNSAGQGNSPLHF

V: TRBV6-1
J: TRBJ2-4
CDR3: CASSRQGAGTKNIQYF